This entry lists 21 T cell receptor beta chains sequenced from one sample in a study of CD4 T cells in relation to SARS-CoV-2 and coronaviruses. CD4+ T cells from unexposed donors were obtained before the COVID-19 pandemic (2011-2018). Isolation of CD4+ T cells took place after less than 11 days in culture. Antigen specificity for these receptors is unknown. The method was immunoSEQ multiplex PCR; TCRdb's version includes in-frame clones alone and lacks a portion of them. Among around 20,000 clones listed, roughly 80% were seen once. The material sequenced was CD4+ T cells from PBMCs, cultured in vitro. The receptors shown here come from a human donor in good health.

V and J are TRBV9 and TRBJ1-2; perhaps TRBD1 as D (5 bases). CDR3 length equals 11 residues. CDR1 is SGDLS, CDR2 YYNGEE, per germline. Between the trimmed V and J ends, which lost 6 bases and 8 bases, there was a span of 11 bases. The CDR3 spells CASKGTEGYTF. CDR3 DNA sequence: TGTGCCAGCAAGGGGACGGAAGGCTACACCTTC.

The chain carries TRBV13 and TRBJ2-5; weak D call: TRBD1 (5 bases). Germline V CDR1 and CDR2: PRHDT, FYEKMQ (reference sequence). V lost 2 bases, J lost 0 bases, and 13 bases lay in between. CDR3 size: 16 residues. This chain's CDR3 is CASSLRTGGHQETQYF. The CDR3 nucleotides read TGTGCCAGCAGCTTACGAACAGGCGGCCACCAAGAGACCCAGTACTTC. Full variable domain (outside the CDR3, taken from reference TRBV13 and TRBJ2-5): AAGVIQSPRHLIKEKRETATLKCYPIPRHDTVYWYQQGPGQDPQFLISFYEKMQSDKGSIPDRFSAQQFSDYHSELNMSSLELGDSALYFCASSLRTGGHQETQYFGPGTRLLVL.

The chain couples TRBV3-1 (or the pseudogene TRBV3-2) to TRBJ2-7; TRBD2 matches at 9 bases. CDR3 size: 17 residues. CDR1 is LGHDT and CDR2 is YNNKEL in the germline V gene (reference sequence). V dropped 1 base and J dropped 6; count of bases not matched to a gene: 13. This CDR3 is CASSQGGSGSFGREQYF. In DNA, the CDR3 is TGTGCCAGCAGCCAAGGTGGTAGCGGGAGTTTCGGACGCGAGCAGTACTTC.

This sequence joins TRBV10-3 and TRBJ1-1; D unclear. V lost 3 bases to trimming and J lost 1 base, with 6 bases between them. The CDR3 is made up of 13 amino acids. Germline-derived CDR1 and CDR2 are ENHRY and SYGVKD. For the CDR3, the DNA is TGTGCCATCAGTGACGCTACGAACACTGAAGCTTTCTTT. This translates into CAISDATNTEAFF.

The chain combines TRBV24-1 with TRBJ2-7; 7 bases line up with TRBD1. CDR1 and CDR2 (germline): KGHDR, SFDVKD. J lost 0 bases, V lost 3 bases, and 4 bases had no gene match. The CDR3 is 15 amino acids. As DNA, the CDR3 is TGTGCCACCAGTGATGGACAGGACCTCTCCTACGAGCAGTACTTC. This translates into CATSDGQDLSYEQYF.

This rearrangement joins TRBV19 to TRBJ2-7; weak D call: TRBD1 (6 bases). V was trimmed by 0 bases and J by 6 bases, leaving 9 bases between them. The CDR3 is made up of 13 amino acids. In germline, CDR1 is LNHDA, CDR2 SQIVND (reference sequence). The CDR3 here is CASSIDPGAEQYF. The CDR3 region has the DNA TGTGCCAGTAGTATAGATCCAGGGGCCGAGCAGTACTTC.

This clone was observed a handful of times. The CDR3 bases are TGTGCCAGCAGTTTCCAGGGATCCCCTAACTATGGCTACACCTTC. This sequence encodes CASSFQGSPNYGYTF. The chain couples TRBV27 to TRBJ1-2; D might be TRBD1 (5 bases). V was cut by 3 bases and J by 0 bases, with 11 bases left in between. The CDR3 runs to 15 residues. From germline, CDR1 is MNHEY and CDR2 SMNVEV (reference sequence).

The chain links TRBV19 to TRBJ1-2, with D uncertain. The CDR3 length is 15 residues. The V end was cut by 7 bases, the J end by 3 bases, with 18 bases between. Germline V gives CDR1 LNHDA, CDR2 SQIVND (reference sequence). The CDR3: CASKGSSVTDYGYTF. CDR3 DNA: TGTGCCAGTAAGGGCTCTTCGGTTACGGACTATGGCTACACCTTC.

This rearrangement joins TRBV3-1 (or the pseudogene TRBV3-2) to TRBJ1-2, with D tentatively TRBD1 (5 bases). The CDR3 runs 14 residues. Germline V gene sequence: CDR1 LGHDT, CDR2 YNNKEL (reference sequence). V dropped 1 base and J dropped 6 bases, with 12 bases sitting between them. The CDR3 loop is CASSQGGIGDGYTF. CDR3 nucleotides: TGTGCCAGCAGCCAAGGGGGGATCGGTGATGGCTACACCTTC.

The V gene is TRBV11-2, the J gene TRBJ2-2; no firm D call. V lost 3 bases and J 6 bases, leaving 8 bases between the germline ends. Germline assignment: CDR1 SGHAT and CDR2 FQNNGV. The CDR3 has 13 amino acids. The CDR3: CASSLGSAGELFF. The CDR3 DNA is TGTGCCAGCAGCTTGGGATCCGCCGGGGAGCTGTTTTTT.

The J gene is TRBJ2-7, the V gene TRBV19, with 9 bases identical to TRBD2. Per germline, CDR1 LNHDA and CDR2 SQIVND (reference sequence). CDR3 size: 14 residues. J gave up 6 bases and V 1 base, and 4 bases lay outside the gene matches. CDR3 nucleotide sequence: TGTGCCAGTAGTATAGCTAGCGGGAACTTCGAGCAGTACTTC. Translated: CASSIASGNFEQYF.

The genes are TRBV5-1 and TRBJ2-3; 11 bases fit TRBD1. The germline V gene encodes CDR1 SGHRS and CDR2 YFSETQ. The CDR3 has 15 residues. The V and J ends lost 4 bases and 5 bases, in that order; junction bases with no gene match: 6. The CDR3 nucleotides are TGCGCCAGCAGCCTTCCCGGGACAGGGGGAGATACGCAGTATTTT. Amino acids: CASSLPGTGGDTQYF.

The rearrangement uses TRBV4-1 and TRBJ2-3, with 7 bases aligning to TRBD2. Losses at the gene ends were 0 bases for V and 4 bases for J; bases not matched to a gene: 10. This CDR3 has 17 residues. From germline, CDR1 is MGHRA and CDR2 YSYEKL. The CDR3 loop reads CASSQDRAGVGADTQYF. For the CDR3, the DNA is TGCGCCAGCAGCCAAGATCGGGCGGGAGTCGGCGCAGATACGCAGTATTTT.

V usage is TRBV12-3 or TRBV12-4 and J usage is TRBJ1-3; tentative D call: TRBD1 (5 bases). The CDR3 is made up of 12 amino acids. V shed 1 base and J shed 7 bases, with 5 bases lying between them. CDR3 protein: CASSLEGNTIYF. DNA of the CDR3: TGTGCCAGCAGTTTAGAGGGGAACACCATATATTTT.

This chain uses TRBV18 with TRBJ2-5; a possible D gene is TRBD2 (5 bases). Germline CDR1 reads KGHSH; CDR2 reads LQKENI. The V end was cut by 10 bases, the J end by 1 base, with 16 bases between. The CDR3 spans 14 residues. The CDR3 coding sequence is TGTGCCACCAAGAATGCGGGCAGCCAAGAGACCCAGTACTTC. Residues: CATKNAGSQETQYF.

CDR3 in DNA: TGTGCCAGCAGCCTACAGGGAGGGATGAACACTGAAGCTTTCTTT. As protein: CASSLQGGMNTEAFF. V gene TRBV3-1 (or the pseudogene TRBV3-2) combines with J gene TRBJ1-1, with a weak D call TRBD1 (6 bases). The length of the CDR3 is 15 residues. CDR1 is LGHDT and CDR2 is YNNKEL in the germline V gene (reference sequence). Deletions cut 4 bases from V and 0 bases from J, with 12 bases between.

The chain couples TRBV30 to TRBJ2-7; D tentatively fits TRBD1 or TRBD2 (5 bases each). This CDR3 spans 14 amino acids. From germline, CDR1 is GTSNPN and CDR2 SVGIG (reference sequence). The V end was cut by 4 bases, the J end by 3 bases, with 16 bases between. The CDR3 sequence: CAWTRGVVVYEQYF. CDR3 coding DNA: TGTGCCTGGACGAGGGGTGTTGTTGTCTACGAGCAGTACTTC.

For the CDR3, the DNA is TGTGCAAGTCGCCCGAGGGGGGGCATAAAGCCCCAGCATTTT. Its translation is CASRPRGGIKPQHF. The V and J genes are TRBV12-2 and TRBJ1-5. TRBV12-2 is a pseudogene segment. This CDR3 is 14 amino acids long.

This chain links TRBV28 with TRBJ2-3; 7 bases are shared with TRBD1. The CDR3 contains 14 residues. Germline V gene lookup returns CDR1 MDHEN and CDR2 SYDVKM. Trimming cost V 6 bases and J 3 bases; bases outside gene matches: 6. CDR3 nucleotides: TGTGCCAGCAGAAGGGGGCAGAGGACAGATACGCAGTATTTT. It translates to CASRRGQRTDTQYF.

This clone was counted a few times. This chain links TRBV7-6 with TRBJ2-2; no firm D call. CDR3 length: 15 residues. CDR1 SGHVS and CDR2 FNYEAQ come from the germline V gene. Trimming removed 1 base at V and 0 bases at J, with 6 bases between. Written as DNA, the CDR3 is TGTGCCAGCAGCTTAGGGGGTGCGAACACCGGGGAGCTGTTTTTT. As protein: CASSLGGANTGELFF. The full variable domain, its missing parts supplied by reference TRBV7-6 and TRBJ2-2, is GAGVSQSPRYKVTKRGQDVALRCDPISGHVSLYWYRQALGQGPEFLTYFNYEAQQDKSGLPNDRFSAERPEGSISTLTIQRTEQRDSAMYRCASSLGGANTGELFFGEGSRLTVL.

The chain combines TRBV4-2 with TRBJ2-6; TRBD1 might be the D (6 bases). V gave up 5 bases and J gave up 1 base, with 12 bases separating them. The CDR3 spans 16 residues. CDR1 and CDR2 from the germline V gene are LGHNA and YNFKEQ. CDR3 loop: CASSGNTGSGANVLTF. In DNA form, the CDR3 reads TGTGCCAGCAGCGGTAACACAGGGTCTGGGGCCAACGTCCTGACTTTC.